This T cell receptor beta chain originates from a study of T cell responses to AZD1222 COVID-19 vaccine (dated by TCRdb to the early 2020s). Looking at the study overall: TCR sequencing was performed for more than 230 trial participants, of whom around 210 were given two doses of AZD1222 and around 25 were given two doses of MenACWY control vaccine. Trial participants were enrolled by age into subgroups of 18-55, 56-69 and 70-plus years, and around 150, 29 and 61 TCR-sequenced participants, respectively, were included in these subgroups. Overall study results and their limits: Reportedly, almost half of the unique spike-specific TCRs recognized epitopes lying outside the regions that are mutated in the B.1.351 and B.1.1.7 variants. Participants were mostly white British and included more females than males, and it was suggested by the authors that clonal diversity may have been underestimated. Conclusions about previously exposed vaccinees are limited because only six or seven AZD1222 recipients were SARS-CoV-2 seropositive at baseline. A significant rise in spike-specific TCR breadth and depth was observed after two AZD1222 doses relative to day 0 and relative to MenACWY recipients. The 56-69-year group was small, and its depth increase did not reach significance, likely because of low power. The whole spike protein was spanned by vaccine-associated CD4 TCRs, and dominant responses were seen in regions 160-218 and 743-854. No day 14 peak-response samples were available, so repertoires were characterized only after the peak T cell response.

Explained via the paper, the time point label denotes: about 28 days (+/-7) after the second vaccine dose. Because spike-specific TCR depth and breadth did not differ between the two schedules, AZD1222 recipients who got a second dose at roughly 4 weeks were pooled with those who got a second dose at roughly 12 weeks. The vaccinee samples were drawn from two UK trials, COV001 and COV002, one of which was a single-blind randomized controlled phase 2/3 trial testing AZD1222 (ChAdOx1 nCoV-19) in healthy adults. For TCRbeta chain sequencing, PBMC samples from trial participants were taken at day 0 and at day 28 after the second dose. The CDR3 regions of human TCRbeta chains were analyzed by immunosequencing. Per the authors' processing: Repertoire TCRs were checked for matches against a reference library of SARS-CoV-2-specific TCRs that had been generated using the MIRA antigen-specificity platform. Breadth was defined as the fraction of unique TCRs that were SARS-CoV-2-associated. Depth was defined as the fraction of total T cells that were SARS-CoV-2-associated. Using the MIRA data, each spike-specific TCR was assigned both to the spike region to which the TCR was reactive and to a CD4 or CD8 class. Log10-transformed breadth and depth values were compared by one-way ANOVA with Sidak's multiple comparisons tests. TCRdb stores this immuneACCESS table with in-frame sequences only. Part of the clones is absent; in the studies checked, under half of the shortfall reflects unresolved V genes, and no reason is known for the rest. Clone size and the V and J calls come from that table; the DNA yielded D and trimming. In all, the sample holds about 160,000 clones, and 91% of those were seen once. Approximately 3.9% of the sample is taken by the ten largest.

Concerning this clone itself: No antigen is known for it. No much larger clone is present one base from it, and per-base qualities are unavailable.

The clonotype was recovered from an adult who received the AZD1222 COVID-19 vaccine. The sequences come from peripheral blood, collected 28 days after the second AZD1222 dose.

The CDR3 amino acid sequence is: CASAGAGIANYGYTF. The sequence in DNA is TGTGCTAGTGCTGGGGCAGGAATCGCTAACTATGGCTACACCTTC. The rearrangement joined TRBV12-5 to TRBJ1-2, and the D gene may be TRBD1, 5 bases matching. The CDR3 spans 15 residues, from the cysteine through the phenylalanine. CDR3 DNA is the only sequence kept; it has 45 bases, read in frame from the first base. The germline V gene specifies LGHNT as CDR1 and FRNRAP as CDR2. V gives up 7 bases and J gives up 0 bases, and the segment between their germline ends measures 15 bases.